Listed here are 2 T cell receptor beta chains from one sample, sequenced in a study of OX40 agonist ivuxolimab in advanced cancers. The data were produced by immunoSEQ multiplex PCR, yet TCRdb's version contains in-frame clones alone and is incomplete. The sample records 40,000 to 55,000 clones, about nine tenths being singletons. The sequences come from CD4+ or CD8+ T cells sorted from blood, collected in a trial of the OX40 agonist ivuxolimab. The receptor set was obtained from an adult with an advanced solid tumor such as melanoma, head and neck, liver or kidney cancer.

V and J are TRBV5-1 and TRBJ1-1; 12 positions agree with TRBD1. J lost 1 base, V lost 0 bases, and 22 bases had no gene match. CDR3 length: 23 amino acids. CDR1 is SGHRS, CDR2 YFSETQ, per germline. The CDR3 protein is CASSLGLTGRMVGTGGSNTEAFF. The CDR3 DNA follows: TGCGCCAGCAGCTTGGGTCTGACCGGTAGGATGGTCGGGACAGGGGGCTCGAACACTGAAGCTTTCTTT.

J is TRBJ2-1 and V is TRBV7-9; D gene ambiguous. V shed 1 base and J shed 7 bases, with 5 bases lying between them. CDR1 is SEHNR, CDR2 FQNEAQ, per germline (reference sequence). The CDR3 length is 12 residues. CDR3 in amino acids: CASSLVGNEQFF. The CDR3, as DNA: TGTGCCAGCAGCTTAGTGGGGAATGAGCAGTTCTTC.